This TCR beta chain emerged from a study of T-cell reconstitution after alpha-beta-depleted transplantation in children. This clonotype was seen more than once but under ten times. CDR1 is MNHEY, CDR2 SMNVEV, per germline (reference sequence). The CDR3 has 15 amino acids. V was trimmed by 0 bases and J by 5 bases, leaving 13 bases between them. The authors prepared the TCRbeta library with unique molecular identifiers. Via MiXCR, TCRdb re-called the PCR reads, giving one row per CDR3 protein. The sample includes more than 400,000 distinct CDR3 sequences, roughly 43% of them seen just once. This sequence was found in a girl aged 2-9 years with aplastic anemia, due to receive a stem cell transplant. The sample consisted of PBMCs, taken before TCRalphabeta/CD19-depleted stem cell transplant. The chain recombines TRBV27 with TRBJ1-2, with D perhaps TRBD1 (5 bases). The CDR3 nucleotides read TGTGCCAGCAGTTTATCCCCCAAGGGGCTATATGGCTACACCTTC. It specifies CASSLSPKGLYGYTF.